This T cell receptor (beta chain) is drawn from a study of cytomegalovirus exposure and HLA in healthy donors. Across the whole study: A previous analysis identified 90 million to 140 million unique TCR beta sequences derived from around 200 million T cells.

Findings and caveats of the study: TCR beta sequences numbering about 17,000 were associated with HLA alleles at 0.05 false discovery rate in a later analysis.

Use of 60 Vbeta and 13 Jbeta primers characterized the PCR. In the source study's methods: The count from a later analysis was tens of millions of unique TCR beta chains, some 9.9 million of them shared. Repertoires were generated with immunoSEQ multiplex PCR, while TCRdb's copy carries only in-frame clones and drops some. That table gives V, J and clone size, and the DNA gave D and trimming. The repertoire holds approximately 140,000 clones, 80% seen once, with just over 5% in the top ten. In the case of this clone: The antigen is not known.

This receptor was obtained from a male donor in good health and CMV-seronegative. Material for sequencing was PBMCs.

CDR3 residues: CASSESGLGAQETQYF. CDR3 nucleotides: TGTGCCAGCAGTGAATCAGGTTTGGGGGCCCAAGAGACCCAGTACTTC. The rearrangement links TRBV25-1 to TRBJ2-5; TRBD1 is a possible D gene (6 bases). Per germline, CDR1 MGHDK and CDR2 SYGVNS. The ends were cut back, 1 base at V and 1 base at J, with 13 bases in the middle. This CDR3 region has 16 residues.